This TCR beta chain came from a study of shared clonotypes between healthy human individuals. In germline, CDR1 is SGDLS, CDR2 YYNGEE. V was pared by 1 base and J by 1 base, with 8 bases between. CDR3 length: 14 amino acids. This clone was detected only once. Method: immunoSEQ multiplex PCR; TCRdb's copy keeps in-frame clones and lacks some. The sample comprises more than 550,000 clones, roughly 91% of which are singletons, and roughly 36% rests with the top ten. The clonotype originates from a man aged 18-30 years in good health. Some clones in this sample may be carry-over from other donors' samples. Source material: memory CD8+ T cells from PBMCs. Subset reported: CD45RO+ cells pooled with CCR7-negative TemRA cells. The chain links TRBV9 to TRBJ2-5, with D perhaps matching TRBD1 (6 bases). The CDR3 DNA sequence: TGTGCCAGCAGCGTACAGGGGTCCCAAGAGACCCAGTACTTC. Its translation: CASSVQGSQETQYF.